This TCR beta chain was identified in a study of blood T cells in healthy people across ages. A second roughly 6 to 12 cycle PCR used barcoded and J-beta primers. One entry per CDR3 protein results from TCRdb running MiXCR on the 5' RACE reads. The table lists approximately 2,000,000 distinct CDR3 sequences, around 42% of them singletons. General study points: Per-million-T-cell TCR beta diversity fell roughly linearly with age. Higher diversity and more naive CD4+ cells were features of long-lived donors, compared to aged donors.

Peripheral blood from each donor was collected in a volume of about 10 milliliters. Remarks on this clonotype: What it binds is not known.

The source material was blood. The receptor was derived from a human donor in good health.

DNA of the CDR3: TGTGCCAGCAGCTTACTAATGAAGGGTATCTTGTACTTC. Translating gives CASSLLMKGILYF. The V call is TRBV11-2, the J call TRBJ2-7, with D uncertain. CDR1 is SGHAT, CDR2 FQNNGV, per germline. CDR3 size: 13 residues. Deletions cut 2 bases from V and 12 bases from J, with 17 bases between.